The 19 T cell receptor beta chains given below trace back to one sample, sequenced in a study of blood T cell repertoires in COVID-19. Clones were read by immunoSEQ multiplex PCR, and TCRdb kept only the in-frame ones, dropping some. The sample includes 150,000 to 200,000 clones, less than 85% seen only once; the top ten take around 4.8%. Source material: PBMCs or T cells enriched from blood (not recorded which). Source of these receptors: a woman aged 45-65 years who had recovered from COVID-19.

The chain combines TRBV2 with TRBJ2-7; perhaps TRBD1 as D (6 bases). Germline V gene sequence: CDR1 SNHLY, CDR2 FYNNEI. This CDR3 contains 14 residues. V was shortened by 1 base and J by 2 bases, with 9 bases between the two germline ends. CDR3 sequence reads: CASSEGRQAYEQYV. The CDR3 DNA follows: TGTGCCAGCAGTGAAGGTCGACAGGCCTACGAGCAGTACGTC.

Here the CDR3 DNA reads TGCGCCAGCAGGTGGACGGGAGACACTGAAGCTTTCTTT. It codes for CASRWTGDTEAFF. This sequence joins TRBV10-2 and TRBJ1-1; D not certain. The germline gives CDR1 WSHSY, CDR2 SAAADI. This CDR3 comprises 13 residues. V lost 6 bases to trimming and J lost 3 bases, with 11 bases between them.

The chain is built from TRBV21-1 and TRBJ1-2; the table's D gene call, TRBD1, was not cross checked with the DNA. TRBV21-1 counts as a pseudogene. The CDR3 is 16 amino acids. CDR3 sequence (DNA): TGTGCCAGCAGCAAAAAAAGACAGGGGGCGAGGTATGGCTACACCTTC. It is translated as CASSKKRQGARYGYTF.

This rearrangement joins TRBV7-9 to TRBJ2-1; 7 bases are shared with TRBD1. CDR1 is SEHNR, CDR2 FQNEAQ, per germline (reference sequence). V shed 5 bases and J 3 bases; nucleotides not matched to a gene: 10. This CDR3 has 16 residues. In DNA, the CDR3 is TGTGCCAGCAGCCAACCGAGACAGGGATACTACAATGAGCAGTTCTTC. Translated: CASSQPRQGYYNEQFF.

The rearrangement joins TRBV19 to TRBJ1-6; 8 nucleotides match TRBD1. The CDR3 covers 15 residues. V lost 6 bases and J lost 13; bases outside the gene matches: 14. In germline, CDR1 is LNHDA, CDR2 SQIVND (reference sequence). This CDR3 is CASRTSTGVLPPLHF. The CDR3 nucleotides are TGTGCCAGTAGAACCTCGACAGGGGTCCTTCCTCCCCTCCACTTT.

This clone was counted many times. The CDR3 region has the DNA TGTGCCAGCAGTTTAAACCCGGGTGGGTCACCCCTCCACTTT. It encodes CASSLNPGGSPLHF. The gene calls are TRBV27 and TRBJ1-6; D is uncertain. CDR1 is MNHEY and CDR2 is SMNVEV in the germline V gene (reference sequence). The CDR3 loop spans 14 amino acids. V was clipped by 2 bases and J by 10 bases, with 12 bases between them.

The chain carries TRBV28 and TRBJ2-7; 7 bases match TRBD2. The trim removed 1 base at V and 0 bases at J, leaving 6 bases unmatched. The CDR3 is made up of 16 amino acids. Germline CDR1 reads MDHEN; CDR2 reads SYDVKM. The CDR3 sequence: CASSLYGGSSSYEQYV. The CDR3 bases are TGTGCCAGCAGTTTATACGGGGGGTCGAGCTCCTACGAGCAGTACGTC.

In its sample, this clone was seen once. The CDR3: CASSASGTGGNQPQHF. The CDR3 DNA reads TGTGCCAGCAGCGCATCCGGGACAGGGGGAAATCAGCCCCAGCATTTT. V gene TRBV7-9 combines with J gene TRBJ1-5; TRBD1 aligns across 11 bases. The CDR3 loop spans 16 amino acids. V shed 5 bases, J shed 4 bases, and the junction held 7 bases outside the gene matches. Germline assignment: CDR1 SEHNR and CDR2 FQNEAQ (reference sequence).

The chain couples TRBV11-2 to TRBJ1-5, with D perhaps TRBD1 (6 bases). Trimming took off 4 bases at V and 7 bases at J, with 14 bases between the two ends. The CDR3 totals 14 residues. From germline, CDR1 is SGHAT and CDR2 FQNNGV. For the CDR3, the DNA is TGTGCCAGCAGCTCGGACAGATTAGGGCAGCCCCAGCATTTT. Encoded protein: CASSSDRLGQPQHF.

The chain has TRBV11-2 and TRBJ1-1; D remains unclear. Germline lookup yields CDR1 SGHAT and CDR2 FQNNGV. The CDR3 extends over 14 amino acids. The V gene lost 3 bases and the J gene lost 7 bases, with 15 bases spanning the gap. The CDR3 reads CASSFPGQAIEAFF. CDR3 bases: TGTGCCAGCAGCTTCCCCGGCCAGGCGATTGAAGCTTTCTTT.

The chain is built from TRBV9 and TRBJ1-4; TRBD1 matches at 10 bases. The CDR3 runs 16 residues. The germline V gene has CDR1 SGDLS and CDR2 YYNGEE. V gave up 0 bases and J gave up 7 bases; unmatched junction bases: 6. The CDR3 spells CASSVGPTGGGEKLFF. The CDR3, as DNA: TGTGCCAGCAGCGTAGGCCCGACAGGGGGCGGTGAAAAACTGTTTTTT.

In DNA, the CDR3 is TGTGCCACCAGTGATTTCGGCAGGGAAGGTCAAGAGACCCAGTACTTC. This codes for CATSDFGREGQETQYF. V usage is TRBV24-1 and J usage is TRBJ2-5, with TRBD1 as a possible D gene (5 bases). The CDR3 totals 16 residues. Germline V gene data show CDR1 as KGHDR and CDR2 as SFDVKD. V lost 1 base and J 2 bases, leaving 13 bases between the germline ends.

This clone came up a few times. The chain is built from TRBV28 and TRBJ1-4; TRBD1 matches at 8 bases. CDR3 length: 15 amino acids. J gave up 7 bases and V 3 bases, and 7 bases lay outside the gene matches. Germline lookup yields CDR1 MDHEN and CDR2 SYDVKM. In DNA, the CDR3 is TGTGCCAGCAGTTTTGCAGGGGGCGCTTTTGAAAAACTGTTTTTT. Translation: CASSFAGGAFEKLFF.

The sample holds one count of this clone. V and J are TRBV29-1 and TRBJ1-5; weak D call: TRBD1 (6 bases). The CDR3 contains 15 residues. With 5 bases removed from V and 1 base from J, the gap between germline ends came to 15 bases. CDR1 and CDR2 (germline): SQVTM, ANQGSEA. CDR3 bases: TGCAGCGTTCGAGAGGGAACAGGGAGCAATCAGCCCCAGCATTTT. It codes for CSVREGTGSNQPQHF.

V gene TRBV6-6 combines with J gene TRBJ1-2, with 11 bases identical to TRBD1. The junction had 3 bases not matched to a gene; V was cut back by 0 bases and J by 6 bases. Germline V gene lookup returns CDR1 MNHNY and CDR2 SVGAGI (reference sequence). The CDR3 totals 15 residues. Here the CDR3 DNA reads TGTGCCAGCAGTTACTCAGGACAGGGGGCGGATGGCTACACCTTC. Its translation: CASSYSGQGADGYTF.

This sequence joins TRBV18 and TRBJ2-7; a weak D match, TRBD1 (6 bases). Germline lookup yields CDR1 KGHSH and CDR2 LQKENI. The CDR3 loop spans 14 amino acids. Trimming took off 6 bases at V and 3 bases at J, with 15 bases between the two ends. CDR3 bases: TGTGCCAGCTCCGCGACAGGAAACCTCTACGAGCAGTACGTC. Its translation: CASSATGNLYEQYV.

V and J are TRBV28 and TRBJ1-2; D might be TRBD1 (5 bases). The CDR3 has 12 residues. The ends were cut back, 3 bases at V and 6 bases at J, with 8 bases in the middle. Germline V gives CDR1 MDHEN, CDR2 SYDVKM. The CDR3 sequence is CASSLETDGYTF. DNA for the CDR3: TGTGCCAGCAGTTTGGAGACAGATGGCTACACCTTC.

This chain uses TRBV28 with TRBJ2-3; no reliable D call. Germline CDR1 reads MDHEN; CDR2 reads SYDVKM. Trimming pared 2 bases from V and 2 bases from J, leaving 11 bases between. The CDR3 length is 15 residues. The CDR3 DNA follows: TGTGCCAGCAGTTTAACGGTGCGCCTCACAGATACGCAGTATTTT. It codes for CASSLTVRLTDTQYF.

The chain is built from TRBV7-2 and TRBJ2-1; 7 positions agree with TRBD1. V shed 5 bases and J 2 bases; nucleotides not matched to a gene: 6. CDR1 and CDR2 (germline): SGHTA, FQGNSA. The CDR3 is 15 amino acids. The CDR3 DNA sequence: TGTGCCAGCAGCCAAATTACAGGGGCCTACAATGAGCAGTTCTTC. This encodes CASSQITGAYNEQFF. Filled out from reference TRBV7-2 and TRBJ2-1, the complete variable domain reads GAGVSQSPSNKVTEKGKDVELRCDPISGHTALYWYRQSLGQGLEFLIYFQGNSAPDKSGLPSDRFSAERTGGSVSTLTIQRTQQEDSAVYLCASSQITGAYNEQFFGPGTRLTVL.